A selection of T cell receptor beta chains follows, all from one sample in a study of shared clonotypes between healthy human individuals. Measured with immunoSEQ multiplex PCR; TCRdb has only the in-frame clones, and not every one. The sample yields roughly 2 million clones, roughly 95% seen once. The specimen sequenced was naive CD8+ T cells sorted from blood. Every receptor here comes from a man younger than 35 in good health. Both conserved end residues are part of each CDR3. D genes are given only for firm matches. Size is stated for part of the rows, as once, few or many counts, or as a class when the clone is expanded.

abundance: .; v_gene: TRBV19; j_gene: TRBJ2-7; d_gene: .; CDR3nt: TGTGCCAGTAGTACGACCGCTGACTACGAGCAGTACTTC; CDR3aa: CASSTTADYEQYF
abundance: .; v_gene: TRBV27; j_gene: TRBJ2-7; d_gene: .; CDR3nt: TGTGCCAGCAGGGGGGGGCAGCGCTACGAGCAGTACTTC; CDR3aa: CASRGGQRYEQYF
abundance: .; v_gene: TRBV28; j_gene: TRBJ1-2; d_gene: .; CDR3nt: TGTGCCAGCAGCCTAGAGGAGGGAATCGGCTACACCTTC; CDR3aa: CASSLEEGIGYTF
abundance: .; v_gene: TRBV6-4; j_gene: TRBJ1-2; d_gene: TRBD1; CDR3nt: TGTGCCAGCAGTCCCGGGGGACAGGGGCTCTATGGCTACACCTTC; CDR3aa: CASSPGGQGLYGYTF
abundance: few; v_gene: TRBV19; j_gene: TRBJ2-1; d_gene: TRBD2; CDR3nt: TGTGCCAGTGGATCGCGGGAGTACAATGAGCAGTTCTTC; CDR3aa: CASGSREYNEQFF
abundance: .; v_gene: TRBV9; j_gene: TRBJ1-1; d_gene: .; CDR3nt: TGTGCCAGCAGCGGGAATAAGGGAGTAGGAATTGAAGCTTTCTTT; CDR3aa: CASSGNKGVGIEAFF
abundance: .; v_gene: TRBV6-6; j_gene: TRBJ2-3; d_gene: .; CDR3nt: TGTGCCAGCATTGGGCTAGCTACAGATACGCAGTATTTT; CDR3aa: CASIGLATDTQYF
abundance: .; v_gene: TRBV11-2; j_gene: TRBJ2-7; d_gene: .; CDR3nt: TGTGCCAGCAGCCCAACCGGGGCCGGGGAGTACGAGCAGTACTTC; CDR3aa: CASSPTGAGEYEQYF
abundance: once; v_gene: TRBV21-1; j_gene: TRBJ2-7; d_gene: .; CDR3nt: TGTGCCAGCAGCAAAGAGGGGACAGGGTGCTACGAGCAGTACTTC; CDR3aa: CASSKEGTGCYEQYF
abundance: .; v_gene: TRBV6-5; j_gene: TRBJ1-6; d_gene: .; CDR3nt: TGTGCCAGCAGTAACCAGGGAAATTCACCCCTCCACTTT; CDR3aa: CASSNQGNSPLHF